Listed below are T cell receptor beta chains from one sample, sequenced in a study of cytomegalovirus exposure and HLA in healthy donors. Profiled with immunoSEQ multiplex PCR; TCRdb holds only in-frame clones, not every one. The sample has fewer than 120,000 clones; 80% to 85% are singletons. Sequencing was carried out using PBMCs. All receptors derive from a woman aged 55-75 years in good health and CMV-seropositive. CDR3s include the opening cysteine and the closing phenylalanine or tryptophan. The D gene is left open where the match is weak. The size field is filled for only some rows; it gives once, few, many or a size class.

length	D	V	size	J	DNA	CDR3
15	TRBD2	TRBV11-2	.	TRBJ2-7	TGTGCCAGCAGCTTTACCGGGACTAGCGGGAATGAGCAGTACTTC	CASSFTGTSGNEQYF
16	TRBD2	TRBV19	.	TRBJ2-7	TGTGCCAGTACCCCTGGGACTAGCGGGGGGGTCTACGAGCAGTACTTC	CASTPGTSGGVYEQYF
13	.	TRBV5-1	.	TRBJ2-7	TGCGCCAGCAGCCCTGGGCGGGCCGACGAGCAGTACTTC	CASSPGRADEQYF
15	TRBD2	TRBV4-2	.	TRBJ2-1	TGTGCCAGCAGCCAAGGATCTAGCGGATACAATGAGCAGTTCTTC	CASSQGSSGYNEQFF
15	TRBD1	TRBV19	.	TRBJ1-1	TGTGCCAGTAGTACCAAGGGACAGTACAACACTGAAGCTTTCTTT	CASSTKGQYNTEAFF
15	TRBD2	TRBV19	once	TRBJ2-7	TGTGCCAGTAGTATCGTCCGCGGGAGCTCCTACGAGCAGTACTTC	CASSIVRGSSYEQYF
13	.	TRBV28	.	TRBJ2-7	TGTGCCAGCAGTGGGACTCCGACCTACGAGCAGTACTTC	CASSGTPTYEQYF
15	.	TRBV19	.	TRBJ2-1	TGTGCCAGTAGTATGTTTCACACTACTATTGGTGAGCAGTTCTTC	CASSMFHTTIGEQFF
15	TRBD1	TRBV6-1	few	TRBJ1-5	TGTGCCAGCAACAGGGCACAGGGGAGCAATCAGCCCCAGCATTTT	CASNRAQGSNQPQHF
13	TRBD2	TRBV2	.	TRBJ2-1	TGTGCCAGCACAAGGACTAGCGTCGGCGAGCAGTTCTTC	CASTRTSVGEQFF
16	.	TRBV5-1	.	TRBJ1-3	TGCGCCAGCACCCTAGAGACAGGTTACTCAGGAAACACCATATATTTT	CASTLETGYSGNTIYF
17	TRBD2	TRBV5-6	.	TRBJ2-3	TGTGCCAGCAGCTTGGAATCTAGCGGGAGAGAGGGAGATACGCAGTATTTT	CASSLESSGREGDTQYF
14	TRBD1	TRBV5-4	.	TRBJ1-1	TGTGCCAGCAGCTCTCGGGACAGGGGTCTTTTAGCTTTCTTT	CASSSRDRGLLAFF
15	TRBD2	TRBV9	few	TRBJ2-2	TGTGCCAGCAGCGCCAGCGGGAGAGGGGACGGGGAGCTGTTTTTT	CASSASGRGDGELFF
15	TRBD1	TRBV6-5	.	TRBJ2-1	TGTGCCAGCAGTTACTCGGGACAGCAATACAATGAGCAGTTCTTC	CASSYSGQQYNEQFF
18	TRBD2	TRBV5-1	.	TRBJ2-2	TGCGCCAGCAGCCCTCGGACTAGCGGGAGCGTCGGCACCGGGGAGCTGTTTTTT	CASSPRTSGSVGTGELFF
16	TRBD2	TRBV4-1	few	TRBJ2-4	TGCGCCAGCAGCCGCATGACTAGCGGGATAGGGGACATTCAGTACTTC	CASSRMTSGIGDIQYF